Below, one T cell receptor beta chain is given with its context. The data originate from a study of blood T cell repertoires in COVID-19. The wider study: PBMCs, B-cell-depleted T cells, or T cells provided the cDNA or gDNA that made up the material.

There are 16 residues in the CDR3. Germline loops: CDR1 SGHTA, CDR2 FQGTGA. J gave up 1 base and V 5 bases, and 9 bases lay outside the gene matches. Original handling: Counts of nucleated cells, estimated from reference gene primer amplification, were obtained. TCRdb's table, derived via immunoSEQ multiplex PCR, lists solely in-frame clones and lacks some. The DNA was the basis for D and trimming; V, J and clone size are from that table. This table has 150,000 or so clones, around 85% appearing once. This chain joins TRBV7-3 and TRBJ2-3; 7 positions match TRBD2. The source material was peripheral blood. The source is a woman between 55 and 75 years old with acute or convalescent COVID-19. DNA for the CDR3: TGTGCCAGCAGCGTCGGGGCCGCGGGGGGCACAGATACGCAGTATTTT. As protein: CASSVGAAGGTDTQYF.